This is a list of T cell receptor beta chains from one sample in a study of CXCR3-negative and CXCR3-positive naive CD8 T cells. Following a re-call of the 5' RACE reads, TCRdb has one entry per CDR3 protein and lacks DNA. The sample table sets out about 70,000 distinct CDR3 sequences. Sequencing was performed on naive CXCR3+ CD8+ T cells from blood. The origin of the receptors is a human donor in good health. Some clones in this sample may be carry-over from other donors' samples. Each CDR3 is given with its conserved first and last residue.

14	TRBJ2-1	TRBV9	CASSTSQGTNEQFF
17	TRBJ2-5	TRBV12-3/TRBV12-4	CASSRGRGTGGRETQYF
16	TRBJ1-5	TRBV27	CASGLAAGTKNQPQHF
15	TRBJ2-7	TRBV5-1	CASSPDRAPYYEQYF
13	TRBJ2-7	TRBV3-1	CASSPSGTAEQYF
16	TRBJ2-7	TRBV5-1	CASGTYRDRGNYEQYF
14	TRBJ1-6	TRBV12-3/TRBV12-4	CASSPDRVNSPLHF
13	TRBJ2-5	TRBV28	CASSRPAQETQYF
14	TRBJ2-7	TRBV12-3/TRBV12-4	CASSLAPAAYEQYF
13	TRBJ2-1	TRBV7-8	CASSLGQNNEQFF
15	TRBJ1-1	TRBV30	CAWSSGTGGHTEAFF
15	TRBJ2-2	TRBV9	CASSNDRVLVGELFF
15	TRBJ1-1	TRBV29-1	CSSWGFRGPLTEAFF
13	TRBJ2-7	TRBV10-1	CASSESAQGGLYF
16	TRBJ1-1	TRBV12-3/TRBV12-4	CASSPLKTGLHTEAFF
13	TRBJ2-7	TRBV29-1	CSAQGATAYEQYF
15	TRBJ2-1	TRBV7-9	CASSDRLAGNNEQFF
13	TRBJ1-1	TRBV3-1	CASSPREKLEAFF
13	TRBJ2-2	TRBV29-1	CSGETGNTGELFF
13	TRBJ1-2	TRBV29-1	CSVEDPVNYGYTF
14	TRBJ2-2	TRBV27	CASSPGTGAGELFF
16	TRBJ2-5	TRBV6-2/TRBV6-3	CASSYGADRLGETQYF
11	TRBJ1-1	TRBV20-1	CSVGPGAAAFF
13	TRBJ2-1	TRBV6-5	CASSYPTGGEQFF
15	TRBJ2-1	TRBV7-2	CASQHSGGVPDEQFF
12	TRBJ2-7	TRBV7-2	CASSSATREQYF
15	TRBJ2-7	TRBV27	CASSSRLETSYEQYF
16	TRBJ2-1	TRBV5-1	CASSSSPADLYNEQFF
17	TRBJ2-3	TRBV5-1	CASSSTRSGGPRDTQYF
12	TRBJ1-6	TRBV7-9	CASSPGQTPLHF
12	TRBJ1-2	TRBV27	CASSRHDSGYTF
17	TRBJ2-7	TRBV4-3	CASSQDNPTGYPYEQYF
14	TRBJ2-7	TRBV12-3/TRBV12-4	CASSLDHSTYEQYF
15	TRBJ2-3	TRBV29-1	CSVEGIGGWTDTQYF
15	TRBJ2-2	TRBV29-1	CSVGVTGMGTGELFF
17	TRBJ2-2	TRBV7-9	CASSAPTGLTNTGELFF
16	TRBJ2-1	TRBV7-6	CASSGVSAGGVYEQFF
13	TRBJ1-1	TRBV28	CASEEISNTEAFF
13	TRBJ1-2	TRBV6-2/TRBV6-3	CASSKGQFYGYTF
17	TRBJ2-5	TRBV28	CASSATWTGMGGETQYF
15	TRBJ1-2	TRBV6-2/TRBV6-3	CASSYTLRDSGGYTF
13	TRBJ1-2	TRBV4-1	CASSQEPSRGYTF
13	TRBJ2-7	TRBV11-2	CASSPQYSYEQYF
14	TRBJ2-7	TRBV7-9	CASSLTDTSYEQYF
14	TRBJ2-7	TRBV11-3	CASSLVGTSYEQYF
16	TRBJ2-4	TRBV4-3	CASSQSTGLAKNIQYF
17	TRBJ2-1	TRBV23-1	CASSQASGSSSYNEQFF
14	TRBJ2-3	TRBV14	CASSRLYSTDTQYF